These 4 T cell receptor beta chains were sequenced from one sample in a study of cytomegalovirus exposure and HLA in healthy donors. PCR involved 60 Vbeta and 13 Jbeta primers. Using immunoSEQ multiplex PCR, the repertoire was profiled, and TCRdb retains in-frame clones only, with some absent. Of around 130,000 clones listed, 80% were seen once; the top ten hold 1%. Sequenced input: PBMCs. These receptors were taken from a man in his forties in good health and CMV-seronegative.

The V and J genes are TRBV5-1 and TRBJ1-3, with 7 bases lining up with TRBD1. Looked up from germline, CDR1 is SGHRS and CDR2 is YFSETQ. CDR3 size: 15 residues. V lost 2 bases, J lost 4 bases, and 6 bases stayed unmatched. The CDR3 sequence: CASSFEGGRGNTIYF. CDR3 sequence (DNA): TGCGCCAGCAGCTTTGAAGGGGGCCGGGGAAACACCATATATTTT.

The V call is TRBV28, the J call TRBJ1-1, with 7 bases fitting TRBD1. Germline trimming cut 2 bases from V and 4 bases from J; bases unmatched to any gene: 4. CDR1 MDHEN and CDR2 SYDVKM come from the germline V gene. This CDR3 comprises 14 residues. CDR3 sequence reads: CASSLTGDGTEAFF. Written as DNA, the CDR3 is TGTGCCAGCAGTTTAACAGGGGATGGCACTGAAGCTTTCTTT.

The rearrangement joins TRBV19 to TRBJ1-5; tentative D call: TRBD1 (5 bases). Germline values: CDR1 LNHDA, CDR2 SQIVND (reference sequence). The CDR3 sequence is 13 residues long. The ends were cut back, 11 bases at V and 1 base at J, with 12 bases in the middle. CDR3 DNA sequence: TGTGCCCTGGGGGGACTCAGCAATCAGCCCCAGCATTTT. This translates into CALGGLSNQPQHF.

The rearrangement uses TRBV28 and TRBJ1-1; TRBD1 might be the D (5 bases). Germline V gene lookup returns CDR1 MDHEN and CDR2 SYDVKM. The CDR3 has 13 amino acids. Trimming took off 3 bases at V and 8 bases at J, with 13 bases between the two ends. The CDR3 bases are TGTGCCAGCAGTTTCGATTTGGGGGGGGAAGCTTTCTTT. It yields the protein CASSFDLGGEAFF. The variable domain in full, completed from reference TRBV28 and TRBJ1-1, reads DVKVTQSSRYLVKRTGEKVFLECVQDMDHENMFWYRQDPGLGLRLIYFSYDVKMKEKGDIPEGYSVSREKKERFSLILESASTNQTSMYLCASSFDLGGEAFFGQGTRLTVV.